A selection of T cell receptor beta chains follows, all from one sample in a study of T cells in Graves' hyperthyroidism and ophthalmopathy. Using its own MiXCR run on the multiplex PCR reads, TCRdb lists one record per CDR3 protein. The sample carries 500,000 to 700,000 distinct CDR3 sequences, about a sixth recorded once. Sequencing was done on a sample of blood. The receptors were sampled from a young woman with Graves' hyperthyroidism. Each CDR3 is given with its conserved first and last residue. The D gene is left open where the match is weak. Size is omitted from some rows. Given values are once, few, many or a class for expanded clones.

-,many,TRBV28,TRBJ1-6,CASSLFGDSPLHF,TGTGCCAGCAGTTTATTCGGAGATTCACCCCTCCACTTT
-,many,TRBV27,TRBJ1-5,CATTLTTSPPYSNQPQHF,TGTGCCACCACATTAACAACATCGCCCCCTTATAGCAATCAGCCCCAGCATTTT
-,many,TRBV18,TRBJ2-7,CASSPEAGLASYEQYF,TGTGCCAGCTCCCCAGAGGCAGGCCTGGCCTCCTACGAGCAGTACTTC
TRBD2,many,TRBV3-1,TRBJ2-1,CASSQDDGGARYNEQFF,TGTGCCAGCAGCCAAGATGACGGGGGGGCGCGTTACAATGAGCAGTTCTTC
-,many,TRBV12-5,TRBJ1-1,CASGSSRNTEAFF,TGTGCTAGTGGTTCGTCCAGGAACACTGAAGCTTTCTTT
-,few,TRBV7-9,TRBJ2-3,CASSPVPSTDTQYF,TGTGCCAGCAGCCCAGTCCCTAGCACAGATACGCAGTATTTT
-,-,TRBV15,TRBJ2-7,CATSREASGEQYF,TGTGCCACCAGCAGAGAGGCCTCGGGCGAGCAGTACTTC
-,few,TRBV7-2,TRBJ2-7,CASSSVVRSYEQYF,TGTGCCAGCAGCTCAGTCGTCCGCTCCTACGAGCAGTACTTC
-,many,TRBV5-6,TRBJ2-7,CASRKWGAPGEQYF,TGTGCCAGCCGTAAGTGGGGAGCTCCGGGGGAGCAGTACTTC
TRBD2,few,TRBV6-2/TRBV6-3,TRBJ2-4,CASSDGTSGRSKNIQYF,TGTGCCAGCAGTGACGGGACTAGCGGGAGGTCCAAAAACATTCAGTACTTC
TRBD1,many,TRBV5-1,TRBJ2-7,CASSPPDRPYEQYF,TGCGCCAGCAGCCCGCCGGACAGGCCCTACGAGCAGTACTTC
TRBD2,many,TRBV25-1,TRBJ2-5,CASSELELAGVKETQYF,TGTGCCAGCAGTGAATTAGAACTAGCGGGAGTTAAAGAGACCCAGTACTTC
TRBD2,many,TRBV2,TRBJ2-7,CASSPLTSGTYEQYF,TGTGCCAGCAGTCCCTTAACTAGCGGGACCTACGAGCAGTACTTC
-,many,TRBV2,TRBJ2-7,CASSERSIEQYF,TGTGCCAGCAGTGAAAGGTCTATCGAGCAGTACTTC
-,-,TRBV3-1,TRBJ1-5,CASSGGGFNQPQHF,TGTGCCAGCAGCGGAGGGGGGTTTAATCAGCCCCAGCATTTT
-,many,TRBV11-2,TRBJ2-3,CASSSRAPDTQYF,TGTGCCAGCAGCTCCCGGGCCCCGGATACGCAGTATTTT